Below, 11 T cell receptor beta chains from the same sample are listed, as sequenced in a study of blood T cell repertoires in COVID-19. The assay was immunoSEQ multiplex PCR, and TCRdb's table has in-frame clones only and misses some. The table records roughly 260,000 clones, about nine tenths of them present only once. Source material: PBMCs or T cells enriched from blood (not recorded which). Source of these receptors: a woman in her late teens or twenties who had recovered from COVID-19.

This clone has just a few counts. V gene TRBV6-4 combines with J gene TRBJ2-1; 13 nucleotides align to TRBD2. The CDR3 runs to 14 residues. With 4 bases clipped from V and 6 bases from J, the junction kept 0 bases outside the gene matches. Germline CDR1 MRHNA, CDR2 SNTAGT. The CDR3 DNA sequence: TGTGCCAGCAGTGGACTAGCGGGGGGCAATGAGCAGTTCTTC. It specifies CASSGLAGGNEQFF.

This chain connects TRBV30 to TRBJ2-5, with D possibly TRBD2 on 5 matching bases. Per germline, CDR1 GTSNPN and CDR2 SVGIG (reference sequence). The V end lost 0 bases, the J end lost 7 bases, and 6 bases lay between the germline ends. The CDR3 sequence is 11 residues long. This CDR3 is CAWSVRGTQYF. CDR3 coding DNA: TGTGCCTGGAGTGTACGGGGGACCCAGTACTTC.

This chain joins TRBV15 and TRBJ1-4, with D possibly being TRBD1 (5 bases). CDR3 size: 15 residues. Germline-derived CDR1 and CDR2 are LNHNV and YYDKDF (reference sequence). The V end lost 0 bases, the J end lost 6 bases, and 11 bases lay between the germline ends. The CDR3 nucleotides are TGTGCCACCAGCAGAGATGTCAGGGTCGATGAAAAACTGTTTTTT. Its protein is CATSRDVRVDEKLFF.

The chain uses TRBV11-2 and TRBJ2-1, with D uncertain. The CDR3 has 17 amino acids. CDR1 is SGHAT and CDR2 is FQNNGV in the germline V gene. Trimming shortened V by 1 base and J by 5 bases, and 18 bases separated the two germline ends. The CDR3 is CASSLGGLVYNDNEQFF. The CDR3, as DNA: TGTGCCAGCAGCTTAGGAGGCCTCGTCTATAACGACAATGAGCAGTTCTTC.

The chain is built from TRBV29-1 and TRBJ1-2; TRBD1 is a possible D gene (6 bases). Germline V gene data show CDR1 as SQVTM and CDR2 as ANQGSEA. Trimming removed 1 base from V and 6 bases from J, with 15 bases in between. The CDR3 totals 14 residues. CDR3 sequence (DNA): TGCAGCGTTGAAGGGGCCAGGGGATTTCATGGCTACACCTTC. It specifies CSVEGARGFHGYTF.

The chain joins TRBV11-3 to TRBJ1-1; D is unclear. CDR3 length: 13 amino acids. Germline V gene sequence: CDR1 SGHNT, CDR2 YENEEA. V was clipped by 0 bases and J by 9 bases, with 11 bases between them. CDR3 amino acids: CASSLDGAGQAFF. The DNA for the CDR3 is TGTGCCAGCAGCTTAGATGGTGCAGGCCAAGCTTTCTTT.

The J gene is TRBJ1-1, the V gene TRBV7-3; the D gene is possibly TRBD1 (5 bases). Germline CDR1 is SGHTA and CDR2 is FQGTGA. The CDR3 loop spans 14 amino acids. The V gene lost 1 base and the J gene lost 2 bases, with 8 bases spanning the gap. In DNA form, the CDR3 reads TGTGCCAGCAGCTTAATGGGGGGTAACACTGAAGCTTTCTTT. The encoded protein is CASSLMGGNTEAFF.

The count of this clone is one. The chain carries TRBV15 and TRBJ1-3, with a tentative D call TRBD1 (6 bases). The germline gives CDR1 LNHNV, CDR2 YYDKDF (reference sequence). Trimming left V 1 base short and J 0 bases short, with 10 bases between. The CDR3 loop spans 16 amino acids. CDR3 in DNA: TGTGCCACCAGCAGAGCCGACAGGTACTCTGGAAACACCATATATTTT. Its translation: CATSRADRYSGNTIYF.

This clone was observed a handful of times. The J gene is TRBJ1-2, the V gene TRBV4-3; possibly TRBD1 for D (6 bases). Germline V gene sequence: CDR1 LGHNA, CDR2 YSLEER. Deletions cut 4 bases from V and 1 base from J, with 10 bases between. This CDR3 is 14 amino acids long. This CDR3 is CASSPRTDNYGYTF. The CDR3 nucleotides read TGCGCCAGCAGCCCTCGGACAGATAACTATGGCTACACCTTC.

This chain connects TRBV12-3 or TRBV12-4 to TRBJ2-1; possibly TRBD1 for D (5 bases). The CDR3 runs to 13 residues. With 8 bases removed from V and 5 bases from J, the gap between germline ends came to 13 bases. The DNA for the CDR3 is TGTGCCAGCTCCTGGGGCATTCACAATGAGCAGTTCTTC. It is translated as CASSWGIHNEQFF.

Comment on this clone: The sample has other DNA sequences that encode this CDR3 too. This chain uses TRBV9 with TRBJ1-2, with TRBD1 matching over 7 bases. V lost 4 bases to trimming and J lost 4 bases; unmatched junction nucleotides: 4. The CDR3 runs to 13 residues. CDR1 and CDR2 (germline): SGDLS, YYNGEE. The CDR3 DNA sequence: TGTGCCAGCAGCTCCGGACAGGCCTATGGCTACACCTTC. Translating gives CASSSGQAYGYTF.